The 23 T cell receptor beta chains presented below share a single source sample, sequenced in a study of CD8+ T cells in alopecia areata (dated by TCRdb to 2016 to 2019). Library preparation employed the immunoSEQ multiplex PCR assay. RNA was extracted from all samples and reverse transcribed into cDNA, which served as template for TCR sequencing. TCRdb mirrors the immuneACCESS table, restricted to in-frame sequences. Some clones are absent from its copies; in checked studies, under half trace to an unresolved V gene, and the reason for the others is unknown. The sample contains about 120,000 clones, 50% to 55% of them found a single time. The top ten clonotypes cover roughly 0.5% of the sample. The label giving this sample's time point can be read as: around 28 days on oral tofacitinib. The intended sense of this specimen's treatment or condition label: oral pan-JAK inhibitor, 5-10 mg twice daily.

The sequences come from CD4+ T cells sorted from blood, collected at week 4, from a patient treated with tofacitinib. The receptors were gathered from a human donor with alopecia areata.

The chain uses TRBV27 and TRBJ2-5; maybe TRBD1 (5 bases). CDR1 and CDR2 (germline): MNHEY, SMNVEV (reference sequence). CDR3 length: 13 residues. Deletions cut 6 bases from V and 2 bases from J, with 10 bases between. CDR3 in amino acids: CASRGALQETQYF. DNA of the CDR3: TGTGCCAGCAGAGGGGCGCTACAAGAGACCCAGTACTTC.

The rearrangement links TRBV29-1 to TRBJ2-1; 8 positions agree with TRBD1. This CDR3 is 13 amino acids long. V lost 1 base and J lost 11; bases outside the gene matches: 7. Germline V CDR1 and CDR2: SQVTM, ANQGSEA. In nucleotides, the CDR3 is TGCAGCGTTGAAGGCGAACAGGGGGGTAAGCAGTTCTTC. It encodes CSVEGEQGGKQFF.

The rearrangement uses TRBV7-2 and TRBJ1-2; no clear D gene. Per germline, CDR1 SGHTA and CDR2 FQGNSA. There are 14 residues in the CDR3. Deletions cut 2 bases from V and 4 bases from J, with 11 bases between. CDR3 sequence: CASSLRRQSYGYTF. The CDR3 DNA sequence: TGTGCCAGCAGCTTACGCAGGCAGAGCTATGGCTACACCTTC.

The chain joins TRBV29-1 to TRBJ1-1; TRBD1 might be the D (5 bases). This CDR3 has 13 amino acids. The ends were cut back, 6 bases at V and 4 bases at J, with 15 bases in the middle. CDR1 is SQVTM, CDR2 ANQGSEA, per germline. Here the CDR3 reads CSVHSRGGTEAFF. CDR3 bases: TGCAGCGTCCACTCGAGGGGTGGCACTGAAGCTTTCTTT.

The chain couples TRBV18 to TRBJ2-5; D gene uncertain. Trimming stripped 0 bases from V and 2 bases from J, with 4 bases between. Germline V gene sequence: CDR1 KGHSH, CDR2 LQKENI. This CDR3 spans 13 amino acids. CDR3 nucleotide sequence: TGTGCCAGCTCACCACCTCCACAAGAGACCCAGTACTTC. Encoded protein: CASSPPPQETQYF.

The chain combines TRBV4-1 with TRBJ2-1, with 11 bases matching TRBD1. The CDR3 loop spans 17 amino acids. CDR1 is MGHRA, CDR2 YSYEKL, per germline. With 4 bases clipped from V and 6 bases from J, the junction kept 11 bases outside the gene matches. The CDR3, as DNA: TGCGCCAGCAGCCTTTGGACAGGGGGCTTGTTCAGCAATGAGCAGTTCTTC. Protein: CASSLWTGGLFSNEQFF.

The gene calls are TRBV4-1 and TRBJ2-3; no clear D. The CDR3 runs 12 residues. CDR1 and CDR2 from the germline V gene are MGHRA and YSYEKL. Trimming removed 3 bases from V and 5 bases from J, with 6 bases in between. CDR3 coding DNA: TGCGCCAGCAGCCACTCCGTAGATACGCAGTATTTT. Translation: CASSHSVDTQYF.

The V and J genes are TRBV30 and TRBJ2-1; TRBD2 is a possible D gene (5 bases). Germline V lookup: CDR1 GTSNPN, CDR2 SVGIG (reference sequence). The CDR3 runs to 13 residues. V lost 0 bases, J lost 15 bases, and 18 bases lay in between. DNA of the CDR3: TGTGCCTGGAGTGTACAGTTGGAGGCCCGGTTGTTCTTC. Residues: CAWSVQLEARLFF. Combining the CDR3 with reference TRBV30 and TRBJ2-1 gives the whole variable domain SQTIHQWPATLVQPVGSPLSLECTVEGTSNPNLYWYRQAAGRGLQLLFYSVGIGQISSEVPQNLSASRPQDRQFILSSKKLLLSDSGFYLCAWSVQLEARLFFGPGTRLTVL.

This chain links TRBV27 with TRBJ1-4, with D perhaps matching TRBD1 (6 bases). Trimming removed 1 base from V and 7 bases from J, with 13 bases in between. CDR3 length: 15 residues. Germline values: CDR1 MNHEY, CDR2 SMNVEV (reference sequence). CDR3: CASSLLGRGGEKLFF. The CDR3 DNA is TGTGCCAGCAGTTTATTAGGCAGGGGCGGTGAAAAACTGTTTTTT.

This chain uses TRBV6-1 with TRBJ1-5; 8 bases match TRBD1. In germline, CDR1 is MNHNS, CDR2 SASEGT. This CDR3 is 16 amino acids long. The V and J ends lost 2 bases and 0 bases, in that order; junction bases with no gene match: 3. DNA of the CDR3: TGTGCCAGCAGTGAAACGACAGGGGTTAGCAATCAGCCCCAGCATTTT. It translates to CASSETTGVSNQPQHF.

This chain uses TRBV29-1 with TRBJ1-3; D unclear. With 3 bases removed from V and 0 bases from J, the gap between germline ends came to 6 bases. Germline V CDR1 and CDR2: SQVTM, ANQGSEA. This CDR3 is 13 amino acids long. The CDR3 region is CSVDLLSGNTIYF. The DNA for the CDR3 is TGCAGCGTTGATCTACTCTCTGGAAACACCATATATTTT.

The gene calls are TRBV7-2 and TRBJ2-5, with TRBD1 identical over 7 bases. The CDR3 runs to 16 residues. Germline V lookup: CDR1 SGHTA, CDR2 FQGNSA. The V and J ends lost 1 base and 4 bases, in that order; junction bases with no gene match: 9. The CDR3 coding sequence is TGTGCCAGCAGCTTAGGTTGGGTAGGGGGCGGAGAGACCCAGTACTTC. Its translation is CASSLGWVGGGETQYF.

The chain employs TRBV7-9 and TRBJ2-5; D uncertain. V gave up 1 base and J gave up 3 bases, with 6 bases separating them. CDR3 length: 13 amino acids. The germline V gene encodes CDR1 SEHNR and CDR2 FQNEAQ (reference sequence). DNA of the CDR3: TGTGCCAGCAGCTTAGGCGTAAAAGAGACCCAGTACTTC. It is translated as CASSLGVKETQYF.

The V gene is TRBV19, the J gene TRBJ1-4, with unresolved D. Germline CDR1 is LNHDA and CDR2 is SQIVND (reference sequence). Trimming pared 4 bases from V and 11 bases from J, leaving 17 bases between. This CDR3 spans 14 amino acids. As DNA, the CDR3 is TGTGCCAGTAGTACCTCTGCTGGGCTCGGGAAACTGTTTTTT. It specifies CASSTSAGLGKLFF.

The chain recombines TRBV7-3 with TRBJ1-1, with D uncertain. The V and J ends lost 2 bases and 0 bases respectively, with 4 bases between them. Germline V gene sequence: CDR1 SGHTA, CDR2 FQGTGA. The CDR3 has 13 amino acids. The CDR3 loop is CASSLVVNTEAFF. Here the CDR3 DNA reads TGTGCCAGCAGCTTAGTCGTGAACACTGAAGCTTTCTTT.

The chain combines TRBV27 with TRBJ2-5; D gene ambiguous. There are 13 residues in the CDR3. The germline gives CDR1 MNHEY, CDR2 SMNVEV (reference sequence). V was cut by 2 bases and J by 2 bases, with 6 bases left in between. DNA of the CDR3: TGTGCCAGCAGTTTAGGGTGGCAAGAGACCCAGTACTTC. Encoded protein: CASSLGWQETQYF.

The chain has TRBV4-1 and TRBJ2-1; 9 bases are shared with TRBD1. From germline, CDR1 is MGHRA and CDR2 YSYEKL. With 2 bases clipped from V and 3 bases from J, the junction kept 5 bases outside the gene matches. The CDR3 is made up of 16 amino acids. The CDR3 coding sequence is TGCGCCAGCAGCCAACCGGGACAGGGCAACTACAATGAGCAGTTCTTC. This gives the protein CASSQPGQGNYNEQFF.

The sample holds a few counts of this clone. The gene calls are TRBV29-1 and TRBJ1-5; 8 nucleotides line up with TRBD1. The CDR3 extends over 13 amino acids. The V and J ends lost 7 bases and 5 bases, in that order; junction bases with no gene match: 7. Germline assignment: CDR1 SQVTM and CDR2 ANQGSEA. The CDR3 DNA is TGCAGCGCCAGACAGGGGTGGGATCAGCCCCAGCATTTT. Its translation: CSARQGWDQPQHF. Full variable domain (rest looked up from reference TRBV29-1 and TRBJ1-5): SAVISQKPSRDICQRGTSLTIQCQVDSQVTMMFWYRQQPGQSLTLIATANQGSEATYESGFVIDKFPISRPNLTFSTLTVSNMSPEDSSIYLCSARQGWDQPQHFGDGTRLSIL.

The table lists this clone with many counts. The chain is built from TRBV11-2 and TRBJ2-7; no clear D gene. With 5 bases removed from V and 2 bases from J, the gap between germline ends came to 10 bases. There are 13 residues in the CDR3. Looked up from germline, CDR1 is SGHAT and CDR2 is FQNNGV. The DNA of the CDR3 is TGTGCCAGCAGCCTCCACATTGCCTACGAGCAGTACTTC. It codes for CASSLHIAYEQYF.

The chain carries TRBV6-5 and TRBJ1-6; D remains unclear. The germline V gene has CDR1 MNHEY and CDR2 SVGAGI. V dropped 8 bases and J dropped 9 bases, with 20 bases sitting between them. There are 15 residues in the CDR3. The CDR3 nucleotides are TGTGCCAGCGGCCTCGACAAGGGAAGTAGTTCACCCCTCCACTTT. This encodes CASGLDKGSSSPLHF.

This chain links TRBV11-1 with TRBJ2-5; a possible D gene is TRBD1 (6 bases). Looked up from germline, CDR1 is SGHAT and CDR2 is FQDESV (reference sequence). V was clipped by 2 bases and J by 4 bases, with 14 bases between them. The CDR3 has 15 amino acids. DNA of the CDR3: TGTGCCAGCAGCTTAAGGTGGACAGCAGGAGAGACCCAGTACTTC. It translates to CASSLRWTAGETQYF. Based on the CDR3 plus reference TRBV11-1 and TRBJ2-5, the full variable domain is EAEVAQSPRYKITEKSQAVAFWCDPISGHATLYWYRQILGQGPELLVQFQDESVVDDSQLPKDRFSAERLKGVDSTLKIQPAELGDSAMYLCASSLRWTAGETQYFGPGTRLLVL.

DNA for the CDR3: TGCGCCAGCAGCCGGGGAAATGAAAAACTGTTTTTT. Its translation: CASSRGNEKLFF. This chain uses TRBV4-1 with TRBJ1-4, with no clear D. The CDR3 totals 12 residues. Germline assignment: CDR1 MGHRA and CDR2 YSYEKL. Trimming stripped 4 bases from V and 5 bases from J, with 5 bases between.

The genes are TRBV5-6 and TRBJ2-5; either TRBD1 or TRBD2 may fit D (5 bases each). This CDR3 contains 14 residues. Trimming removed 3 bases at V and 4 bases at J, with 13 bases between. Germline V CDR1 and CDR2: SGHDT, YYEEEE. CDR3 nucleotides: TGTGCCAGCAGCTGGGGGAGCGTGGGAGAGACCCAGTACTTC. Translated, it gives CASSWGSVGETQYF.